This is a list of T cell receptor beta chains from one sample in a study of cytomegalovirus exposure and HLA in healthy donors. Clones were sequenced by immunoSEQ multiplex PCR, and TCRdb holds only the in-frame ones, with some missing. Of more than 85,000 clones in the sample, roughly 75% were seen once. The sample consisted of PBMCs. All receptors derive from a male donor in good health and CMV-seropositive. CDR3s include the opening cysteine and the closing phenylalanine or tryptophan. D genes are given only for firm matches. Clone size is not always given. Where it is, it says once, few, many or a class for expanded clones.

-	TRBD1	TRBV25-1	TRBJ1-2	CASSELEEAGGGGYTF	TGTGCCAGCAGTGAATTGGAGGAGGCAGGGGGCGGCGGCTACACCTTC
-	TRBD1	TRBV30	TRBJ1-2	CAWSDFTGAGGYTF	TGTGCCTGGAGTGACTTTACAGGGGCGGGAGGCTACACCTTC
-	-	TRBV4-1	TRBJ1-5	CASSQEFFGNQPQHF	TGCGCCAGCAGCCAAGAGTTCTTCGGCAATCAGCCCCAGCATTTT
-	TRBD1	TRBV28	TRBJ1-3	CASSLGTDHGNTIYF	TGTGCCAGCAGTTTAGGGACAGACCATGGAAACACCATATATTTT
few	TRBD2	TRBV19	TRBJ2-4	CASSPGRWSGGLVQAKNIQYF	TGTGCCAGTAGCCCGGGACGTTGGAGCGGGGGGCTCGTACAAGCCAAAAACATTCAGTACTTC
-	-	TRBV5-1	TRBJ1-5	CASSLAPRRDGNQPQHF	TGCGCCAGCAGCTTGGCCCCCCGGAGGGATGGAAATCAGCCCCAGCATTTT
-	-	TRBV7-2	TRBJ1-6	CASSLDPGSPLHF	TGTGCCAGCAGCTTAGATCCGGGTTCACCCCTCCACTTT
-	-	TRBV11-2	TRBJ1-1	CASRSGQTREAFF	TGTGCCAGCAGATCTGGACAGACCCGTGAAGCTTTCTTT
-	-	TRBV4-1	TRBJ2-7	CASSHRDTASYEQYF	TGCGCCAGCAGCCACCGGGACACGGCCTCCTACGAGCAGTACTTC
once	-	TRBV5-1	TRBJ2-5	CASSMGWGGEKTQYF	TGCGCCAGCAGCATGGGGTGGGGCGGGGAAAAGACCCAGTACTTC
-	TRBD2	TRBV7-2	TRBJ2-3	CASSFSSGGDTQYF	TGTGCCAGCAGCTTTTCTAGCGGGGGAGATACGCAGTATTTT
few	TRBD1	TRBV6-1	TRBJ2-1	CASSETTGVHNEQFF	TGTGCCAGCAGCGAGACGACAGGGGTTCACAATGAGCAGTTCTTC
-	-	TRBV7-6	TRBJ1-1	CASSRGGGNTEAFF	TGTGCCAGCAGCCGAGGGGGGGGGAACACTGAAGCTTTCTTT
once	-	TRBV30	TRBJ1-2	CAWSVQVGGYTF	TGTGCCTGGAGTGTACAGGTTGGAGGCTACACCTTC
-	-	TRBV7-9	TRBJ2-2	CASSMSGGPTTGELFF	TGTGCCAGCAGCATGTCAGGGGGGCCGACCACCGGGGAGCTGTTTTTT
-	TRBD1	TRBV5-6	TRBJ2-1	CASSTRQGRAYNEQFF	TGTGCCAGCAGCACCCGACAGGGTCGAGCTTACAATGAGCAGTTCTTC
-	-	TRBV6-6	TRBJ1-6	CATQLRGSPLHF	TGTGCCACGCAACTCAGGGGATCACCCCTCCACTTT
few	TRBD1	TRBV11-3	TRBJ1-6	CASSLGQGFRSPLHF	TGTGCCAGCAGCTTAGGACAGGGATTCCGATCACCCCTCCACTTT
-	TRBD1	TRBV7-9	TRBJ2-5	CSSSHQTGVGETQYF	TGTTCCAGCAGCCACCAAACAGGGGTCGGAGAGACCCAGTACTTC
few	TRBD2	TRBV9	TRBJ2-3	CASSPRGGGWTSTDTQYF	TGTGCCAGCAGCCCCCGGGGGGGCGGTTGGACTAGCACAGATACGCAGTATTTT
-	-	TRBV11-3	TRBJ1-2	CASSLVPGLGGYTF	TGTGCCAGCAGCTTAGTACCGGGTTTGGGTGGCTACACCTTC
-	-	TRBV5-6	TRBJ2-7	CASSPRGYEQYF	TGTGCCAGCAGCCCCCGCGGCTACGAGCAGTACTTC
-	-	TRBV6-1	TRBJ2-7	CASSGVQRSGTFTNLGEQYF	TGTGCCAGCAGTGGAGTCCAGCGATCAGGGACTTTTACAAACCTAGGAGAGCAGTACTTC
-	-	TRBV6-6	TRBJ2-3	CASSYSGGVLTDTQYF	TGTGCCAGCAGTTACTCAGGAGGGGTTCTCACAGATACGCAGTATTTT
-	TRBD1	TRBV9	TRBJ1-5	CASSLRTGFDQPQHF	TGTGCCAGCAGCCTACGGACAGGTTTCGATCAGCCCCAGCATTTT
-	-	TRBV13	TRBJ1-1	CASSSTGSGGTAEAFF	TGTGCCAGCAGTTCTACAGGGAGTGGAGGTACGGCTGAAGCTTTCTTT
-	TRBD2	TRBV5-6	TRBJ2-3	CASSHDTSGDTDTQYF	TGTGCCAGCAGCCATGACACTAGCGGGGACACAGATACGCAGTATTTT
-	-	TRBV5-1	TRBJ1-1	CASSLWGRETEAFF	TGCGCCAGCAGCTTGTGGGGGCGGGAGACTGAAGCTTTCTTT
-	TRBD1	TRBV11-3	TRBJ1-1	CASSSGQGTTEAFF	TGTGCCAGCAGCTCGGGACAGGGGACCACTGAAGCTTTCTTT
-	-	TRBV28	TRBJ1-5	CASSLGSVKPQHF	TGTGCCAGCAGTTTAGGGAGCGTAAAACCCCAGCATTTT
-	-	TRBV27	TRBJ1-2	CASSSSLAAAAIYGYTF	-
-	-	TRBV15	TRBJ1-4	CATSSYVSQGKEKLFF	TGTGCCACCAGCTCTTACGTGAGCCAGGGGAAGGAAAAACTGTTTTTT
-	-	TRBV7-2	TRBJ1-2	CASSLDNNYGYTF	TGTGCCAGCAGCTTGGACAACAACTATGGCTACACCTTC
-	-	TRBV19	TRBJ1-5	CASSTGLSNQPQHF	TGTGCCAGTAGTACTGGACTGAGCAATCAGCCCCAGCATTTT
-	TRBD1	TRBV25-1	TRBJ2-7	CASSTPGQEYYEQYF	TGTGCCAGCAGTACGCCGGGACAGGAGTACTACGAGCAGTACTTC
-	TRBD2	TRBV2	TRBJ2-1	CASILGGGTYNEQFF	TGTGCCAGCATACTCGGCGGGGGTACCTACAATGAGCAGTTCTTC
once	-	TRBV19	TRBJ1-4	CASSIDLRSGEKLFF	TGTGCCAGTAGTATAGATCTCAGAAGCGGTGAAAAACTGTTTTTT
-	-	TRBV7-9	TRBJ2-5	CASRRRGPPGTQYF	TGTGCCAGCAGGCGGAGGGGGCCCCCAGGGACCCAGTACTTC
-	-	TRBV11-3	TRBJ2-7	CASSLVRGTYEQYF	TGTGCCAGCAGCTTAGTCAGAGGCACATACGAGCAGTACTTC
few	-	TRBV5-1	TRBJ1-1	CASSLGQGTRYTEAFF	TGCGCCAGCAGCTTGGGCCAGGGGACGAGGTACACTGAAGCTTTCTTT
-	TRBD1	TRBV2	TRBJ1-5	CASRRTGGADQPQHF	TGTGCCAGCAGAAGGACAGGGGGCGCGGATCAGCCCCAGCATTTT
-	TRBD2	TRBV7-9	TRBJ2-4	CASSFFSSGGGSIQYF	TGTGCCAGCAGCTTCTTTTCTAGCGGGGGAGGCAGCATTCAGTACTTC
-	-	TRBV7-9	TRBJ2-7	CASSPRGPYEQYF	TGTGCCAGCAGCCCCCGTGGGCCTTACGAGCAGTACTTC
-	TRBD1	TRBV5-1	TRBJ2-3	CASSQGETDTQYF	TGCGCCAGCAGCCAGGGGGAGACAGATACGCAGTATTTT
-	-	TRBV19	TRBJ1-2	CASSIAAGADYGYTF	TGTGCCAGTAGTATAGCGGCTGGGGCAGACTATGGCTACACCTTC
-	-	TRBV18	TRBJ1-2	CASSPGQAGYGYTF	TGTGCCAGCTCACCAGGTCAGGCGGGCTATGGCTACACCTTC
-	-	TRBV30	TRBJ2-3	CACLQGGSTDTQYF	TGTGCCTGCCTACAGGGTGGGAGCACAGATACGCAGTATTTT
-	TRBD2	TRBV19	TRBJ2-1	CASNEAGPYNEQFF	TGTGCCAGTAATGAAGCGGGACCCTACAATGAGCAGTTCTTC
-	-	TRBV10-1	TRBJ1-5	CATKRRVGQPQHF	TGCGCCACTAAGCGCAGGGTGGGTCAGCCCCAGCATTTT